This T cell receptor (beta chain) comes out of a study of blood T cells in healthy people across ages. This CDR3 spans 11 amino acids. Germline V CDR1 and CDR2: DFQATT, SNEGSKA (reference sequence). Trimming pared 3 bases from V and 1 base from J, leaving 3 bases between. Combining a sample-barcoded 5' primer with a J-beta primer mix, a second PCR ran for roughly 7 to 12 cycles. In TCRdb, the 5' RACE reads were re-called with MiXCR into one record per CDR3 protein. The sample records roughly 720,000 distinct CDR3 sequences, 53% being singletons. This clonotype was seen only a few times. The clonotype was recovered from a man older than 75 in good health. Sequences were obtained from blood. This sequence joins TRBV20-1 and TRBJ2-5; D call uncertain. The CDR3 reads CSARVQETQYF. In nucleotides, the CDR3 is TGCAGTGCTAGGGTCCAAGAGACCCAGTACTTC.